This TCR beta chain originates from a study of blood T cell repertoires in COVID-19. Study-wide context: Nucleic acid was either cDNA or gDNA, and it came from T cells, B-cell-depleted T cells, or PBMCs.

Original processing methods: Using reference gene primer amplification, nucleated cell counts were estimated. The protocol was immunoSEQ multiplex PCR, while the TCRdb copy is restricted to in-frame clones and leaves out a portion. The DNA was the basis for D and trimming; V, J and clone size are from that table. Counted here are 45,000 to 60,000 clones, roughly nine tenths occurring once; the ten biggest clones make up approximately 6%. The receptor comes from a man between 70 and 80 years old with active COVID-19. Sequences were obtained from peripheral blood.

The CDR3: CASSADGTRLNEQFF. In DNA form, the CDR3 reads TGTGCCAGCAGCGCTGACGGGACTAGGCTCAATGAGCAGTTCTTC. The V gene is TRBV7-9, the J gene TRBJ2-1; 8 nucleotides match TRBD2. The trim removed 5 bases at V and 6 bases at J, leaving 9 bases unmatched. The CDR3 runs to 15 residues. CDR1 and CDR2 from the germline V gene are SEHNR and FQNEAQ (reference sequence).